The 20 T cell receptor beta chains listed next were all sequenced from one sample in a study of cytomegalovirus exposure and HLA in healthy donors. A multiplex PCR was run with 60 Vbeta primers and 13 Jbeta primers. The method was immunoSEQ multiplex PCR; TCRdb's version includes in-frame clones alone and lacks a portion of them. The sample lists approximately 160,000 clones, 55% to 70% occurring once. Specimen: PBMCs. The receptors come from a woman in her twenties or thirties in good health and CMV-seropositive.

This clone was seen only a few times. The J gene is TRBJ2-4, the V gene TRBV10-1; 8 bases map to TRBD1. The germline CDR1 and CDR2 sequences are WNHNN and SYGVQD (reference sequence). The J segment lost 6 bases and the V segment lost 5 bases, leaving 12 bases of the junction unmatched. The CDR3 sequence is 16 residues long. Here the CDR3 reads CASSRQGPLLRNIQYF. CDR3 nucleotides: TGCGCCAGCAGTAGACAGGGGCCCCTCCTTAGAAACATTCAGTACTTC.

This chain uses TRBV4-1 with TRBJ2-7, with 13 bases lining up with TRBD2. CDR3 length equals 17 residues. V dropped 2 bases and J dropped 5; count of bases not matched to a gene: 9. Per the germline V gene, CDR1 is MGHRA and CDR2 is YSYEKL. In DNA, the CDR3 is TGCGCCAGCAGCCAAAGGACTAGCGGGGGTAGTGGCGACGAGCAGTACTTC. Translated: CASSQRTSGGSGDEQYF.

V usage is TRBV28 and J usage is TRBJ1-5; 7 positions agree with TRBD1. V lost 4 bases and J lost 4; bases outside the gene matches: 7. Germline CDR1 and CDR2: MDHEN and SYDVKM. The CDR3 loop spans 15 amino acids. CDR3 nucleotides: TGTGCCAGCAGTTCAAGACAGGGTCTAAATCAGCCCCAGCATTTT. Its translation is CASSSRQGLNQPQHF.

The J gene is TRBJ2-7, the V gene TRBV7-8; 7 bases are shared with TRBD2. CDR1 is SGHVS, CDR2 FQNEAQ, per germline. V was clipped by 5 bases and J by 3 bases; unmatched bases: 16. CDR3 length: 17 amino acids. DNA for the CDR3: TGTGCCAGCAGCCGTCGATCGGTTAGCGGGCCCATCTACGAGCAGTACTTC. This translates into CASSRRSVSGPIYEQYF.

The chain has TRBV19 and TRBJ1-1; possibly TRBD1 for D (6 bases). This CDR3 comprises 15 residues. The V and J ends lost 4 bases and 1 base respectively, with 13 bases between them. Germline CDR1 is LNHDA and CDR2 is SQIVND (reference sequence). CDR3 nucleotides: TGTGCCAGTAGTACCTCAATACAGGGGAACACTGAAGCTTTCTTT. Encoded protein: CASSTSIQGNTEAFF.

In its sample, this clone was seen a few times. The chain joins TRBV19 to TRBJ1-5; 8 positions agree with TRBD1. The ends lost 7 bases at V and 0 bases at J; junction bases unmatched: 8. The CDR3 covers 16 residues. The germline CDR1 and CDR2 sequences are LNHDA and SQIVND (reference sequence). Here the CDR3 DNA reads TGTGCCAGTAAAGGAGACAGGGGATATAGCAATCAGCCCCAGCATTTT. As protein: CASKGDRGYSNQPQHF.

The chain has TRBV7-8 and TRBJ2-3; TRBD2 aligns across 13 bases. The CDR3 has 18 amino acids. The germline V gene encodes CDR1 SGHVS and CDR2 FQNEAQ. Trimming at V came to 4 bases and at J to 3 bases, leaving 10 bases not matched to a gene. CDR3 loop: CASSSTRGLAGETDTQYF. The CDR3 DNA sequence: TGTGCCAGCAGCTCCACACGCGGACTAGCGGGGGAGACAGATACGCAGTATTTT.

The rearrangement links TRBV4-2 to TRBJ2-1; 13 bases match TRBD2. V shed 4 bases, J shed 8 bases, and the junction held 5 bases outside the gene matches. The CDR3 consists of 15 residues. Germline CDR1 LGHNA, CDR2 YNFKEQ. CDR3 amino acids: CASSPTSGGAYEQFF. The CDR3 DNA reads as TGTGCCAGCAGCCCTACTAGCGGGGGGGCCTATGAGCAGTTCTTC.

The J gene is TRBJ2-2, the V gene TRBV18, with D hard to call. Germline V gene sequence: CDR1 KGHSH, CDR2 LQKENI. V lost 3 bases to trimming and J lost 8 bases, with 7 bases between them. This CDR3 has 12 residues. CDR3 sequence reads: CASSPNMGELFF. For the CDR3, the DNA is TGTGCCAGCTCACCCAACATGGGGGAGCTGTTTTTT.

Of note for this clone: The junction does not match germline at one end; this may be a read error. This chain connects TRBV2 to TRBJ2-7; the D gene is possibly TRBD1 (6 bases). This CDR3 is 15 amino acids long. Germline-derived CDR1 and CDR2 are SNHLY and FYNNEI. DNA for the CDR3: TGTGCCAGCAGCCGTAGACAGGCCCACTCCCACGAGCAGTACTTC. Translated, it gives CASSRRQAHSHEQYF.

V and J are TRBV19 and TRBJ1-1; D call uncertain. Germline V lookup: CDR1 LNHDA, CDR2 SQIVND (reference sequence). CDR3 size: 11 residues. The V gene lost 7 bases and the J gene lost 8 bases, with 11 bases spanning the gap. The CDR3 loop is CASNKRGEAFF. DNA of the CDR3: TGTGCCAGTAATAAGCGGGGAGAAGCTTTCTTT. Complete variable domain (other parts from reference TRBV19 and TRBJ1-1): DGGITQSPKYLFRKEGQNVTLSCEQNLNHDAMYWYRQDPGQGLRLIYYSQIVNDFQKGDIAEGYSVSREKKESFPLTVTSAQKNPTAFYLCASNKRGEAFFGQGTRLTVV.

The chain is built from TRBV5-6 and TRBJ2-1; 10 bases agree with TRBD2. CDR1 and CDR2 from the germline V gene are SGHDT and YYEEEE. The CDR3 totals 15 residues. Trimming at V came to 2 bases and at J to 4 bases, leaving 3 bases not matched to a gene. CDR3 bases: TGTGCCAGCAGCTTAAAAGCGGGAGGGTACAATGAGCAGTTCTTC. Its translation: CASSLKAGGYNEQFF.

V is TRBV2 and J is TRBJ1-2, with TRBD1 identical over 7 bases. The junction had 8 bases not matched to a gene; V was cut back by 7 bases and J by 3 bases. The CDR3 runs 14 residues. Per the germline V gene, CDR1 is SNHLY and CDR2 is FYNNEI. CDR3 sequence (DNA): TGTGCCAGCAAGATTTTGGGACAGCACTATGGCTACACCTTC. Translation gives CASKILGQHYGYTF.

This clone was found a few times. As DNA, the CDR3 is TGTGCCAGCAGTTTTCGGACTAGCGGGGGGGCCGGGGAGCTGTTTTTT. Residues: CASSFRTSGGAGELFF. The chain carries TRBV27 and TRBJ2-2; 15 nucleotides align to TRBD2. This CDR3 is 16 amino acids long. The V gene end was trimmed by 3 bases and the J gene end by 6 bases; junction bases not matched to a gene: 2. Germline values: CDR1 MNHEY, CDR2 SMNVEV (reference sequence).

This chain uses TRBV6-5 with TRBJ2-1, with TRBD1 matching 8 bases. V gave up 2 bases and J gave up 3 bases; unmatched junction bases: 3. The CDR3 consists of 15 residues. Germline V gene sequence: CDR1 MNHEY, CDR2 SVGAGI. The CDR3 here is CASSYGGQVYNEQFF. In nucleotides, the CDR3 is TGTGCCAGCAGTTACGGGGGACAGGTCTACAATGAGCAGTTCTTC.

CDR3 region: CASSYSTGDTEAFF. CDR3 nucleotide sequence: TGTGCCAGCAGTTACTCGACAGGGGATACTGAAGCTTTCTTT. The chain combines TRBV6-5 with TRBJ1-1; the match to TRBD1 covers 8 bases. J lost 5 bases, V lost 0 bases, and 2 bases had no gene match. Germline CDR1 and CDR2: MNHEY and SVGAGI. The CDR3 extends over 14 amino acids.

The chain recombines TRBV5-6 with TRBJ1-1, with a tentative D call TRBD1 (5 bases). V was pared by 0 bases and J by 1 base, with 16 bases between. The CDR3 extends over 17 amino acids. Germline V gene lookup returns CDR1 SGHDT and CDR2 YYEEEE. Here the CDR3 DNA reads TGTGCCAGCAGCTTGGGACCCCCAGGGAGGGCGAACACTGAAGCTTTCTTT. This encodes CASSLGPPGRANTEAFF. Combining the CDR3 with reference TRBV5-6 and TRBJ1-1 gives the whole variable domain DAGVTQSPTHLIKTRGQQVTLRCSPKSGHDTVSWYQQALGQGPQFIFQYYEEEERQRGNFPDRFSGHQFPNYSSELNVNALLLGDSALYLCASSLGPPGRANTEAFFGQGTRLTVV.

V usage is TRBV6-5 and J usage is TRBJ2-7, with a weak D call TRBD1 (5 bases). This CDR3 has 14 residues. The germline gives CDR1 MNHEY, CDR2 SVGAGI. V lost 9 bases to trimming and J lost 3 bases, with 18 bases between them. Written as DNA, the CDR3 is TGTGCCAGTCGTGATTCTGGGGCCGACTACGAGCAGTACTTC. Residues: CASRDSGADYEQYF.

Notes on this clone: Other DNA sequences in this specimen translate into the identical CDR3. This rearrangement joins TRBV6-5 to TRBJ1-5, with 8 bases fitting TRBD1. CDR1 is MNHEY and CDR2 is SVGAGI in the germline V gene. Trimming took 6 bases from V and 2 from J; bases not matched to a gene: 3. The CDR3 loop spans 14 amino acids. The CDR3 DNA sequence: TGTGCCAGCAGCGGGACAGGAGGCAATCAGCCCCAGCATTTT. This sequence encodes CASSGTGGNQPQHF.

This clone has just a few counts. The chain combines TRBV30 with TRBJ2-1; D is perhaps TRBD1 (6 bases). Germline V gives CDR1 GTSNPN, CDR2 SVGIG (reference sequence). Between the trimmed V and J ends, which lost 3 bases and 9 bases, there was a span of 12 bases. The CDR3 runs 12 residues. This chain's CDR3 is CAWSRTGIEQFF. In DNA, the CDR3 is TGTGCCTGGAGCCGTACAGGGATTGAGCAGTTCTTC.